A selection of T cell receptor beta chains follows, all from one sample in a study of monozygotic twins with cystic fibrosis. Libraries were prepared by immunoSEQ multiplex PCR; TCRdb keeps only in-frame clonotypes and omits some of them. The sample contains tens of thousands of clones, around four fifths of which appear only once. Sequencing was carried out using blood. These receptors were obtained from a girl between 2 and 10 years old with cystic fibrosis. Each CDR3 is given with its conserved first and last residue. D genes are given only for firm matches. Part of the rows lack a size; the others show once, few, many or a class for expanded clones.

d_gene: .
abundance: .
j_gene: TRBJ1-1
v_gene: TRBV10-3
CDR3aa: CAISRLLRNTEAFF
CDR3nt: TGTGCCATCAGCAGGCTACTACGGAACACTGAAGCTTTCTTT

d_gene: TRBD2
abundance: .
j_gene: TRBJ2-7
v_gene: TRBV6-5
CDR3aa: CASSYQGLATPEHF
CDR3nt: TGTGCCAGCAGTTACCAAGGACTAGCCACCCCCGAGCACTTC

d_gene: .
abundance: .
j_gene: TRBJ2-7
v_gene: TRBV19
CDR3aa: CASSTQGGIDEQYF
CDR3nt: TGTGCCAGTAGCACCCAGGGGGGGATCGACGAGCAGTACTTC

d_gene: .
abundance: .
j_gene: TRBJ1-5
v_gene: TRBV9
CDR3aa: CASSVDQGQPQHF
CDR3nt: TGTGCCAGCAGCGTAGATCAGGGTCAGCCCCAGCATTTT

d_gene: .
abundance: .
j_gene: TRBJ1-1
v_gene: TRBV12-5
CDR3aa: CASGLSYREAEAFF
CDR3nt: TGTGCTAGTGGTTTGAGTTACAGGGAAGCTGAAGCTTTCTTT

d_gene: .
abundance: .
j_gene: TRBJ2-2
v_gene: TRBV4-1
CDR3aa: CASRGPRGTGELFF
CDR3nt: TGCGCCAGCAGGGGGCCACGGGGAACCGGGGAGCTGTTTTTT

d_gene: .
abundance: .
j_gene: TRBJ2-3
v_gene: TRBV2
CDR3aa: CASIGGAHNTQYF
CDR3nt: TGTGCCAGCATCGGTGGGGCTCATAATACGCAGTATTTT

d_gene: .
abundance: .
j_gene: TRBJ1-1
v_gene: TRBV7-2
CDR3aa: CASSPGQGVGAFF
CDR3nt: TGTGCCAGCAGCCCCGGTCAGGGTGTAGGAGCTTTCTTT

d_gene: .
abundance: .
j_gene: TRBJ1-1
v_gene: TRBV5-5
CDR3aa: CASSSAPRNTEAFF
CDR3nt: TGTGCCAGCAGTTCAGCCCCTAGGAACACTGAAGCTTTCTTT

d_gene: TRBD2
abundance: .
j_gene: TRBJ2-1
v_gene: TRBV13
CDR3aa: CASSLLAGDNEQFF
CDR3nt: TGTGCCAGCAGCTTACTAGCGGGGGACAATGAGCAGTTCTTC

d_gene: TRBD2
abundance: .
j_gene: TRBJ2-1
v_gene: TRBV19
CDR3aa: CASSIAGGPYNEQFF
CDR3nt: TGTGCCAGTAGTATCGCGGGAGGTCCATACAATGAGCAGTTCTTC

d_gene: .
abundance: .
j_gene: TRBJ1-1
v_gene: TRBV19
CDR3aa: CASSLGGGGTEAFF
CDR3nt: TGTGCCAGTAGTTTGGGGGGAGGAGGGACTGAAGCTTTCTTT

d_gene: TRBD1
abundance: once
j_gene: TRBJ1-1
v_gene: TRBV19
CDR3aa: CASRGTGGNTEAFF
CDR3nt: TGTGCCAGTAGGGGGACAGGGGGGAACACTGAAGCTTTCTTT

d_gene: .
abundance: .
j_gene: TRBJ1-1
v_gene: TRBV6-1
CDR3aa: CASRDVAEMNTEAFF
CDR3nt: TGTGCCAGCAGAGATGTCGCGGAGATGAACACTGAAGCTTTCTTT

d_gene: .
abundance: .
j_gene: TRBJ2-7
v_gene: TRBV14
CDR3aa: CASSQVGRTYEQYF
CDR3nt: TGTGCCAGCAGCCAAGTGGGCAGAACCTACGAGCAGTACTTC

d_gene: TRBD1
abundance: .
j_gene: TRBJ1-5
v_gene: TRBV19
CDR3aa: CATSRDGQGNQPQHF
CDR3nt: TGTGCCACCTCACGGGACGGACAGGGCAATCAGCCCCAGCATTTT

d_gene: .
abundance: once
j_gene: TRBJ1-1
v_gene: TRBV28
CDR3aa: CASSTYRLILWIMNTEAFF
CDR3nt: TGTGCCAGCAGCACATACCGTTTGATACTCTGGATCATGAACACTGAAGCTTTCTTT

d_gene: .
abundance: .
j_gene: TRBJ2-3
v_gene: TRBV19
CDR3aa: CASSIARTDTQYF
CDR3nt: TGTGCCAGTAGTATAGCCCGCACAGATACGCAGTATTTT

d_gene: TRBD1
abundance: .
j_gene: TRBJ2-7
v_gene: TRBV7-8
CDR3aa: CASSVGQGAYEQYF
CDR3nt: TGTGCCAGCAGCGTGGGACAGGGTGCCTACGAGCAGTACTTC

d_gene: .
abundance: .
j_gene: TRBJ2-1
v_gene: TRBV5-1
CDR3aa: CASSLQGNEQFF
CDR3nt: TGCGCCAGCAGCTTACAGGGCAATGAGCAGTTCTTC

d_gene: TRBD2
abundance: .
j_gene: TRBJ2-1
v_gene: TRBV27
CDR3aa: CASSPGTSSYNEQFF
CDR3nt: TGTGCCAGCAGTCCCGGGACTAGCTCCTACAATGAGCAGTTCTTC

d_gene: TRBD1
abundance: .
j_gene: TRBJ1-1
v_gene: TRBV6-1
CDR3aa: CASSVGQGNTEAFF
CDR3nt: TGTGCCAGCAGTGTAGGACAGGGGAACACTGAAGCTTTCTTT

d_gene: .
abundance: few
j_gene: TRBJ2-6
v_gene: TRBV30
CDR3aa: CAWSVLEVSGANVLTF
CDR3nt: TGTGCCTGGAGTGTACTTGAGGTATCTGGGGCCAACGTCCTGACTTTC

d_gene: .
abundance: .
j_gene: TRBJ2-3
v_gene: TRBV7-7
CDR3aa: CASSSGGTDTQYF
CDR3nt: TGTGCCAGCAGCTCCGGGGGCACAGATACGCAGTATTTT

d_gene: TRBD2
abundance: .
j_gene: TRBJ2-3
v_gene: TRBV5-4
CDR3aa: CASSPQREGRTDTQYF
CDR3nt: TGTGCCAGCAGCCCCCAGCGGGAGGGCCGGACAGATACGCAGTATTTT

d_gene: TRBD1
abundance: .
j_gene: TRBJ2-7
v_gene: TRBV2
CDR3aa: CASRLSRQGHYEQYF
CDR3nt: TGTGCCAGCCGACTCTCGCGACAGGGGCATTACGAGCAGTACTTC

d_gene: TRBD2
abundance: .
j_gene: TRBJ2-1
v_gene: TRBV10-3
CDR3aa: CAISESAAGAYNEQFF
CDR3nt: TGTGCCATCAGTGAGTCCGCAGCGGGAGCCTACAATGAGCAGTTCTTC

d_gene: .
abundance: .
j_gene: TRBJ2-7
v_gene: TRBV27
CDR3aa: CASRHGTFSYEQYF
CDR3nt: TGTGCCAGCAGACACGGGACATTCTCCTACGAGCAGTACTTC

d_gene: TRBD2
abundance: .
j_gene: TRBJ2-1
v_gene: TRBV6-1
CDR3aa: CASSERGGGTYNEQFF
CDR3nt: TGTGCCAGCAGTGAACGCGGGGGGGGCACCTACAATGAGCAGTTCTTC

d_gene: .
abundance: once
j_gene: TRBJ1-2
v_gene: TRBV6-6
CDR3aa: CASSPTSGSYYGYTF
CDR3nt: TGTGCCAGCAGCCCGACGTCAGGCAGCTACTATGGCTACACCTTC

d_gene: .
abundance: .
j_gene: TRBJ2-7
v_gene: TRBV27
CDR3aa: CASKLGLNYEQYF
CDR3nt: TGTGCCAGCAAGCTTGGTTTAAACTACGAGCAGTACTTC

d_gene: .
abundance: .
j_gene: TRBJ1-2
v_gene: TRBV19
CDR3aa: CASKPRDNNYGYTF
CDR3nt: TGTGCCAGTAAACCCCGGGACAACAACTATGGCTACACCTTC

d_gene: .
abundance: .
j_gene: TRBJ1-1
v_gene: TRBV2
CDR3aa: CASREGPYAGEAFF
CDR3nt: TGTGCCAGCAGGGAGGGACCGTACGCGGGTGAAGCTTTCTTT

d_gene: .
abundance: .
j_gene: TRBJ2-7
v_gene: TRBV2
CDR3aa: CASRDRASYEQYF
CDR3nt: TGTGCCAGCAGGGACAGAGCCTCCTACGAGCAGTACTTC

d_gene: .
abundance: .
j_gene: TRBJ1-4
v_gene: TRBV28
CDR3aa: CASSFKGPTNEKLFF
CDR3nt: TGTGCCAGCAGTTTCAAAGGCCCCACTAATGAAAAACTGTTTTTT

d_gene: .
abundance: .
j_gene: TRBJ2-7
v_gene: TRBV28
CDR3aa: CASSYRTVNYEQYF
CDR3nt: TGTGCCAGCAGTTATCGGACAGTGAACTACGAGCAGTACTTC

d_gene: TRBD1
abundance: .
j_gene: TRBJ2-3
v_gene: TRBV7-2
CDR3aa: CASSSGQGTDTQYF
CDR3nt: TGTGCCAGTTCCTCGGGACAGGGGACAGATACGCAGTATTTT

d_gene: TRBD2
abundance: .
j_gene: TRBJ2-7
v_gene: TRBV2
CDR3aa: CATRLGGSYEQYF
CDR3nt: TGTGCCACCCGCTTGGGGGGGAGCTACGAGCAGTACTTC

d_gene: TRBD1
abundance: .
j_gene: TRBJ1-2
v_gene: TRBV6-1
CDR3aa: CASSEATDRRHNYGYTF
CDR3nt: TGTGCCAGCAGTGAAGCGACGGACAGGCGACATAACTATGGCTACACCTTC

d_gene: .
abundance: .
j_gene: TRBJ2-1
v_gene: TRBV29-1
CDR3aa: CSVEDLWWEQFF
CDR3nt: TGCAGCGTTGAAGATCTGTGGTGGGAGCAGTTCTTC

d_gene: TRBD1
abundance: .
j_gene: TRBJ1-5
v_gene: TRBV30
CDR3aa: CAWSPYRGSMDQPQHF
CDR3nt: TGTGCCTGGAGTCCCTACAGGGGATCTATGGATCAGCCCCAGCATTTT

d_gene: .
abundance: few
j_gene: TRBJ1-1
v_gene: TRBV25-1
CDR3aa: CASSEFWEAREAFF
CDR3nt: TGTGCCAGCAGTGAATTTTGGGAGGCCAGAGAAGCTTTCTTT

d_gene: .
abundance: .
j_gene: TRBJ2-7
v_gene: TRBV6-5
CDR3aa: CASHKSGSYEQYF
CDR3nt: TGTGCCAGCCACAAATCAGGGAGTTACGAGCAGTACTTC

d_gene: .
abundance: .
j_gene: TRBJ1-1
v_gene: TRBV28
CDR3aa: CASSWGVLGGTEAFF
CDR3nt: TGTGCCAGCAGTTGGGGTGTTTTAGGAGGTACTGAAGCTTTCTTT

d_gene: .
abundance: .
j_gene: TRBJ2-1
v_gene: TRBV9
CDR3aa: CASSNFPGGFLDEQFF
CDR3nt: TGTGCCAGCAGTAATTTCCCAGGAGGATTTTTAGATGAGCAGTTCTTC

d_gene: .
abundance: .
j_gene: TRBJ2-5
v_gene: TRBV5-1
CDR3aa: CASSLELLQETQYF
CDR3nt: TGCGCCAGCAGCTTGGAGCTACTCCAAGAGACCCAGTACTTC

d_gene: .
abundance: .
j_gene: TRBJ2-1
v_gene: TRBV4-1
CDR3aa: CASSQAGNNEQFF
CDR3nt: TGCGCCAGCAGCCAAGCCGGGAACAATGAGCAGTTCTTC

d_gene: TRBD2
abundance: .
j_gene: TRBJ2-1
v_gene: TRBV5-1
CDR3aa: CASSLVGTSGSGEQFF
CDR3nt: TGCGCCAGCAGCTTGGTTGGGACTAGCGGGAGTGGTGAGCAGTTCTTC

d_gene: .
abundance: few
j_gene: TRBJ1-1
v_gene: TRBV27
CDR3aa: CASSLRDSWRGTEAFF
CDR3nt: TGTGCCAGCAGTTTGCGGGACTCATGGAGGGGGACTGAAGCTTTCTTT

d_gene: TRBD1
abundance: .
j_gene: TRBJ1-6
v_gene: TRBV27
CDR3aa: CASQFRQGSYHSPLHF
CDR3nt: TGTGCCAGCCAGTTCCGACAGGGAAGCTATCATTCACCCCTCCACTTT

d_gene: .
abundance: .
j_gene: TRBJ1-2
v_gene: TRBV6-5
CDR3aa: CASSYSRTYYGYTF
CDR3nt: TGTGCCAGCAGTTACTCGAGAACATACTATGGCTACACCTTC

d_gene: TRBD1
abundance: once
j_gene: TRBJ2-7
v_gene: TRBV16
CDR3aa: CASTQDRADSYEQYF
CDR3nt: TGTGCCAGCACCCAGGACAGGGCCGACTCCTACGAGCAGTACTTC

d_gene: .
abundance: .
j_gene: TRBJ2-7
v_gene: TRBV4-2
CDR3aa: CASSQDVLVEYLSYEQYF
CDR3nt: TGTGCCAGCAGCCAAGATGTTCTAGTGGAATACCTCTCCTACGAGCAGTACTTC

d_gene: TRBD2
abundance: .
j_gene: TRBJ2-7
v_gene: TRBV11-2
CDR3aa: CASSLGGRAYEQYF
CDR3nt: TGTGCCAGCAGCTTAGGGGGGAGGGCCTACGAGCAGTACTTC

d_gene: TRBD1
abundance: .
j_gene: TRBJ1-5
v_gene: TRBV6-1
CDR3aa: CASSHGQGPYQPQHF
CDR3nt: TGTGCCAGCAGCCATGGACAGGGGCCTTATCAGCCCCAGCATTTT

d_gene: .
abundance: .
j_gene: TRBJ1-5
v_gene: TRBV10-2
CDR3aa: CATGGVKQPQHF
CDR3nt: TGCGCCACGGGGGGAGTAAAGCAGCCCCAGCATTTT

d_gene: .
abundance: .
j_gene: TRBJ1-1
v_gene: TRBV7-9
CDR3aa: CASSPLIGWNTEAFF
CDR3nt: TGTGCCAGCAGCCCCCTAATCGGTTGGAACACTGAAGCTTTCTTT